This TCR beta chain was recorded in a study of cytomegalovirus exposure and HLA in healthy donors. Study context: Of roughly 360 genotyped donors, roughly 81% grouped in the Caucasian-associated ancestry cluster. Study findings and constraints: According to a later analysis, most TCR beta chains associated with CMV appeared HLA-restricted.

Notes on this clone: Its antigen is not known.

The germline CDR1 and CDR2 sequences are KGHSH and LQKENI. The V end lost 3 bases, the J end lost 0 bases, and 6 bases lay between the germline ends. This CDR3 spans 13 amino acids. PCR amplification relied on 60 Vbeta primers (plus 13 Jbeta primers). Only in-frame clones appear in the TCRdb table, and some are missing; sequencing was by immunoSEQ multiplex PCR. Here the sample spans roughly 200,000 clones, about four fifths being singletons. Sequencing used PBMCs. This clonotype was sampled from a man in his forties in good health and CMV-seropositive. The chain links TRBV18 to TRBJ2-7, with D possibly being TRBD2 (5 bases). CDR3: CASSPGSSYEQYF. In DNA form, the CDR3 reads TGTGCCAGCTCACCTGGGAGCTCCTACGAGCAGTACTTC.